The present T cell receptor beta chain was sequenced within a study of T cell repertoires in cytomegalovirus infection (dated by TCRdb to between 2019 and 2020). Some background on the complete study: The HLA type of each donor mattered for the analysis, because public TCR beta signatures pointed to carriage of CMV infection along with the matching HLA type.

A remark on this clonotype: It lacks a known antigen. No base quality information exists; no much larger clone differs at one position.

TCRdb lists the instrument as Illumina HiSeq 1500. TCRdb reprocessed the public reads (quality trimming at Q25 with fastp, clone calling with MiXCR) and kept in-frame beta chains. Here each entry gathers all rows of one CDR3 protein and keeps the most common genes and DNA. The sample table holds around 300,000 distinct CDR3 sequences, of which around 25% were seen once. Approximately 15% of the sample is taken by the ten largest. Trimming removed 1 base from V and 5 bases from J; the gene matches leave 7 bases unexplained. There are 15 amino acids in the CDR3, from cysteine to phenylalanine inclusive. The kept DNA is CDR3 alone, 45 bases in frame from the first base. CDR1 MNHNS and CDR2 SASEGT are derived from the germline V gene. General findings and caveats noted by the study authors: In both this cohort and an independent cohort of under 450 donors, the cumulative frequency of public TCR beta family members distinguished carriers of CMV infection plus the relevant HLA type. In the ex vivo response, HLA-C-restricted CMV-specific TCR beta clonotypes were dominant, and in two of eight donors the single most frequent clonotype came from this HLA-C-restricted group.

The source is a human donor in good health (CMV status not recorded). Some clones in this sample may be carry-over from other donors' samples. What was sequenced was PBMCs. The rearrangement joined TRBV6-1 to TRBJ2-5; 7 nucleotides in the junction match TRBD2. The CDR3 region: CASSEGPGGQETQYF. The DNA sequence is TGTGCCAGCAGTGAAGGGCCGGGGGGTCAGGAGACCCAGTACTTC.